This TCR beta chain was recorded in a study of cytomegalovirus exposure and HLA in healthy donors. This CDR3 has 17 residues. Germline loops: CDR1 KGHSH, CDR2 LQKENI. 60 Vbeta and 13 Jbeta primers were used in PCR. Clones were read by immunoSEQ multiplex PCR, and TCRdb kept only the in-frame ones, dropping some. The table shows around 150,000 clones, with less than 85% occurring only once. For this clone: The antigen is undetermined.

Findings and caveats of the study: Later analysis demonstrated an association between a missense DCLRE1C variant and TCR beta V- and J-gene trimming. HLA restriction was apparent for most CMV-associated TCR beta chains in a later analysis.

The rearrangement links TRBV18 to TRBJ2-5; D unclear. The end of the DNA fits TRBJ2-7 better, so the J call may be wrong. Sequenced material: PBMCs. This clonotype originated in a man aged 40-49 years in good health and CMV-seronegative. The CDR3 region is CASSPQEMVGGPYEQYF. DNA of the CDR3: TGTGCCAGCTCACCACAGGAGATGGTCGGTGGCCCCTACGAGCAGTACTTC.